This T cell receptor (beta chain) was retrieved from a study of read filtering for tumor transcriptome and immune sequencing. Overall study: Patients were about 18 male and 11 to 15 female, mean age approximately 70 years, range 47 to 80. DNase treatment preceded whole-transcriptome library preparation.

Germline V gene data show CDR1 as KGHSH and CDR2 as LQKENI. Trimming took 3 bases from V and 6 from J, leaving 12 bases between them. The CDR3 is 13 amino acids. This clonotype was seen ten or more times. This library used roughly 0.4 ug RNA and molecular barcoded adaptors spanning alpha/delta and beta/gamma chains. TCRdb re-derived calls from the reads in MiXCR, one entry per CDR3 protein. Altogether tens of thousands of distinct CDR3 sequences are present, about 22% being singletons, with the ten largest covering about 10%. This chain joins TRBV18 and TRBJ2-7; no definite D call. The receptor comes from a donor at least 40 years old with multiple myeloma. The specimen was a population of CD138-negative cells sorted from bone marrow. The DNA of the CDR3 is TGTGCCAGCTCACCGAAGGGCGCGCGCGAGCAGTACTTC. It translates to CASSPKGAREQYF.